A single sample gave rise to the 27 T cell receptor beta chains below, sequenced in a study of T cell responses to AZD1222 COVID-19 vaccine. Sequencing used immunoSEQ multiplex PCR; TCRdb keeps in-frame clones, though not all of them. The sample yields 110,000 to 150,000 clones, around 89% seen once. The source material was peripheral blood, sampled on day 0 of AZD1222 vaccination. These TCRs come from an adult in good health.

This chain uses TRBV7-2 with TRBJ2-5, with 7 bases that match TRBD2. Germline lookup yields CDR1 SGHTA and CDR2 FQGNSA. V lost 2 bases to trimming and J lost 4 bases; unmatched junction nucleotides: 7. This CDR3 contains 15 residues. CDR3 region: CASSLLGGRRETQYF. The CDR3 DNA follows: TGTGCCAGCAGCTTATTGGGCGGGAGAAGAGAGACCCAGTACTTC.

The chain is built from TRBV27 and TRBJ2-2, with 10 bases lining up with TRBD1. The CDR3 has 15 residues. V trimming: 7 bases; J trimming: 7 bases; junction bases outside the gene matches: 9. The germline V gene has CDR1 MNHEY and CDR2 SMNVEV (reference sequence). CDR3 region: CASTRRDRGFGELFF. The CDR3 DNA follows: TGTGCCAGCACCCGGAGGGACAGGGGTTTCGGGGAGCTGTTTTTT.

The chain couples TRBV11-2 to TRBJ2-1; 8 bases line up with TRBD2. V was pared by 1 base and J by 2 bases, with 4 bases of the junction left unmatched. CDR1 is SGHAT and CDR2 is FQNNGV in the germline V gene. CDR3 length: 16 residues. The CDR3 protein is CASSLGLATPYNEQFF. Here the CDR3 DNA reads TGTGCCAGCAGCTTAGGACTAGCGACTCCCTACAATGAGCAGTTCTTC.

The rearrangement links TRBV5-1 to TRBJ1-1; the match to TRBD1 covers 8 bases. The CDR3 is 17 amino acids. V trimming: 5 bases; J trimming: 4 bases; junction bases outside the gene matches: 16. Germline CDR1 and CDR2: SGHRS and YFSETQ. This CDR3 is CASSGGQGGYFVTEAFF. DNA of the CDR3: TGCGCCAGCAGTGGCGGACAGGGAGGTTATTTTGTCACTGAAGCTTTCTTT.

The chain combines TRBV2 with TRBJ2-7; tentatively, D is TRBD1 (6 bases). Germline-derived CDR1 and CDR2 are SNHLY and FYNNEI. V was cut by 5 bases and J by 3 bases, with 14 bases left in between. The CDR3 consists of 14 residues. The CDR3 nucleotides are TGTGCCAGCAGTTCAGACAGGACTTACTACGAGCAGTACTTC. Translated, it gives CASSSDRTYYEQYF.

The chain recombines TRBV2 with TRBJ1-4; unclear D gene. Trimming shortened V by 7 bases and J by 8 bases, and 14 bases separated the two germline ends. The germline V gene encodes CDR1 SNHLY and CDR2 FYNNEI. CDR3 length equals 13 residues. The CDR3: CASNLGGLEKLFF. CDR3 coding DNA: TGTGCCAGCAATTTAGGAGGTCTCGAAAAACTGTTTTTT.

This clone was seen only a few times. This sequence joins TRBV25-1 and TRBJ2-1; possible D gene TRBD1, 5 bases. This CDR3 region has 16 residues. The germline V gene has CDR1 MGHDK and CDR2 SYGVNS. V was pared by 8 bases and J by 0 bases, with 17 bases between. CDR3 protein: CASARTTLSSYNEQFF. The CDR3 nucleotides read TGTGCCAGCGCCCGGACAACCCTAAGCTCCTACAATGAGCAGTTCTTC.

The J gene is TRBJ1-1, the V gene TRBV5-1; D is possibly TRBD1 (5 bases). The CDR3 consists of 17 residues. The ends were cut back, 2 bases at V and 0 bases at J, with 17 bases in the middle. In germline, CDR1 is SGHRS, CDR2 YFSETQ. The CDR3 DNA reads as TGCGCCAGCAGCTTATATCCTGGGGGTGATATGAACACTGAAGCTTTCTTT. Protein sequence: CASSLYPGGDMNTEAFF.

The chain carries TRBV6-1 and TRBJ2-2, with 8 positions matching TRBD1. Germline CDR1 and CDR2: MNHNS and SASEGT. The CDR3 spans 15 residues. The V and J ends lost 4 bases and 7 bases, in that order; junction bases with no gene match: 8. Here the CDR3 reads CASSAAGRGHGELFF. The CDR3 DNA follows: TGTGCCAGCAGTGCAGCGGGCAGGGGGCACGGGGAGCTGTTTTTT.

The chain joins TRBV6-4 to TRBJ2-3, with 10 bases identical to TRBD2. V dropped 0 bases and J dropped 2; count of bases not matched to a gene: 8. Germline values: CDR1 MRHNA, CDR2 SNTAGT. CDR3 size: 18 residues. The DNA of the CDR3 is TGTGCCAGCAGTGACTCGATTAGTAGCGGGGGGTCCACAGATACGCAGTATTTT. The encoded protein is CASSDSISSGGSTDTQYF.

The DNA of the CDR3 is TGTGCCAGTAGTATCGGGGGTCATGACGAGCAGTACTTC. It is translated as CASSIGGHDEQYF. J is TRBJ2-7 and V is TRBV19, with D tentatively TRBD2 (6 bases). The CDR3 spans 13 residues. The germline V gene encodes CDR1 LNHDA and CDR2 SQIVND (reference sequence). V was shortened by 3 bases and J by 5 bases, with 11 bases between the two germline ends.

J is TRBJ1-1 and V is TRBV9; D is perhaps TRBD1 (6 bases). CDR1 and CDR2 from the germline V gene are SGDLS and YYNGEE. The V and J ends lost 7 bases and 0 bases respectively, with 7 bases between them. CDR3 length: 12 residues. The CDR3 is CASGQMNTEAFF. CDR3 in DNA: TGTGCCAGCGGACAGATGAACACTGAAGCTTTCTTT.

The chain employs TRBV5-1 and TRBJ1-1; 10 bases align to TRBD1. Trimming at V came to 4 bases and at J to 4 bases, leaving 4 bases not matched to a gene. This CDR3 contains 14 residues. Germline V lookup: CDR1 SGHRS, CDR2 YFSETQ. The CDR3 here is CASSPGDRGTEAFF. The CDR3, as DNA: TGCGCCAGCAGCCCAGGGGACAGGGGCACTGAAGCTTTCTTT.

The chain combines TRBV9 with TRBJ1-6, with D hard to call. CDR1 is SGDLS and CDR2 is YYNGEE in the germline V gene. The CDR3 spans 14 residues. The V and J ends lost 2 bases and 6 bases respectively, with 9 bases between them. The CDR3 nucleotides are TGTGCCAGCAGCGTGAGGCAGAGTAATTCACCCCTCCACTTT. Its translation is CASSVRQSNSPLHF.

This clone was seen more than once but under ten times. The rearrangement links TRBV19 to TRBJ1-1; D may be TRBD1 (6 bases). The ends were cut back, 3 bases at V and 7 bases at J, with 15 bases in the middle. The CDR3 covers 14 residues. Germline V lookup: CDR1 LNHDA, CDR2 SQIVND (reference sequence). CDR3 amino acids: CASSISLGGLEAFF. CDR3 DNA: TGTGCCAGTAGTATCTCCTTGGGGGGCCTTGAAGCTTTCTTT.

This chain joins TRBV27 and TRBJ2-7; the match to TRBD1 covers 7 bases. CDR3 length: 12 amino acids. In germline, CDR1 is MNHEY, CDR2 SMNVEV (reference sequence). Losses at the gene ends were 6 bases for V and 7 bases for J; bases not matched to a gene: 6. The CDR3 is CASRRQGGEQYF. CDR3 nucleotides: TGTGCCAGCAGACGACAGGGCGGGGAGCAGTACTTC.

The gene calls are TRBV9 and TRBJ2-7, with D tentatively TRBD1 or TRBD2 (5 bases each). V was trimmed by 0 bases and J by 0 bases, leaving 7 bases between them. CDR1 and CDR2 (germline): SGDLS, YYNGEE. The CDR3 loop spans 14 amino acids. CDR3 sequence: CASSVDGGSYEQYF. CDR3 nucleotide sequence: TGTGCCAGCAGCGTAGATGGGGGCTCCTACGAGCAGTACTTC.

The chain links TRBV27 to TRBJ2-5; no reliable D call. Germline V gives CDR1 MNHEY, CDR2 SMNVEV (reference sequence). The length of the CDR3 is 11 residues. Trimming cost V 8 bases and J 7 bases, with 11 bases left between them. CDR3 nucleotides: TGTGCCAGCGGACCCTGGGGGACCCAGTACTTC. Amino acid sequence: CASGPWGTQYF.

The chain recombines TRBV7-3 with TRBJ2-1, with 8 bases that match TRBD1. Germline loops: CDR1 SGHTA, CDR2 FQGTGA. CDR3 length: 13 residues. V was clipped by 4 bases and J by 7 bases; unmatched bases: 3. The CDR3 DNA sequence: TGTGCCAGCAGCTCTTACAGGGGGAATGAGCAGTTCTTC. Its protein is CASSSYRGNEQFF.

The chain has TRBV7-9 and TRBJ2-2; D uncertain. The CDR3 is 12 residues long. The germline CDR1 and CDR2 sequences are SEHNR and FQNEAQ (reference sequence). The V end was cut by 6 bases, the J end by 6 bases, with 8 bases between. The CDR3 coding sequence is TGTGCCAGCAGGGTGACCTCCGGGGAGCTGTTTTTT. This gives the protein CASRVTSGELFF.

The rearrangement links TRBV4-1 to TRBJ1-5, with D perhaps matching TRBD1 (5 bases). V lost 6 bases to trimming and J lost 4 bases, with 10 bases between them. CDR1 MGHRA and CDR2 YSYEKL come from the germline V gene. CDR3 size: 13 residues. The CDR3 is CASSRGWNQPQHF. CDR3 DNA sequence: TGCGCCAGCAGTCGGGGCTGGAATCAGCCCCAGCATTTT.

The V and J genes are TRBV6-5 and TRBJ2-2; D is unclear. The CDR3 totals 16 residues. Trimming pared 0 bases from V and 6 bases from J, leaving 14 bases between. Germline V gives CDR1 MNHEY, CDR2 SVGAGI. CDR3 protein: CASSYSTWLGSGELFF. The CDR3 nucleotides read TGTGCCAGCAGTTACTCGACTTGGCTGGGGTCCGGGGAGCTGTTTTTT.

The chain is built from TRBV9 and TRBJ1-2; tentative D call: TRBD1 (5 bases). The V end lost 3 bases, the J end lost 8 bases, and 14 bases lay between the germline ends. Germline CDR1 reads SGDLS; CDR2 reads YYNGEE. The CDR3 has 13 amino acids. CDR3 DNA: TGTGCCAGCAGCGCTCGACAGACCTCGGGCTACACCTTC. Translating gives CASSARQTSGYTF.

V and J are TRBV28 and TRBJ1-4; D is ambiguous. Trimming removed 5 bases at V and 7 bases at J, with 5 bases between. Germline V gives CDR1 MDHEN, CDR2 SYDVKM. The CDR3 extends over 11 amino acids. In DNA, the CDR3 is TGTGCCAGCAGTATGCGTGAAAAACTGTTTTTT. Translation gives CASSMREKLFF. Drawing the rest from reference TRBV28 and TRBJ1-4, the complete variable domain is DVKVTQSSRYLVKRTGEKVFLECVQDMDHENMFWYRQDPGLGLRLIYFSYDVKMKEKGDIPEGYSVSREKKERFSLILESASTNQTSMYLCASSMREKLFFGSGTQLSVL.

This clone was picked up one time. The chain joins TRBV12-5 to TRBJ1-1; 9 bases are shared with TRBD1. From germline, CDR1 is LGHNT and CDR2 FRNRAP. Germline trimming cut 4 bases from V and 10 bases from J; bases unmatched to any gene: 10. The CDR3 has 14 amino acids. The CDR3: CASGSGQGGGRAFF. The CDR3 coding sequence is TGTGCTAGTGGTTCGGGACAGGGTGGAGGGAGAGCTTTCTTT.

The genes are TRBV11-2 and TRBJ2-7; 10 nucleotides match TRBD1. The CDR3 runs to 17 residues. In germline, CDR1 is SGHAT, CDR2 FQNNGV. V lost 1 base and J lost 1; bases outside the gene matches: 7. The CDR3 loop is CASSLGTGGFKSYEQYF. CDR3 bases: TGTGCCAGCAGCTTAGGGACAGGGGGTTTTAAGTCCTACGAGCAGTACTTC.

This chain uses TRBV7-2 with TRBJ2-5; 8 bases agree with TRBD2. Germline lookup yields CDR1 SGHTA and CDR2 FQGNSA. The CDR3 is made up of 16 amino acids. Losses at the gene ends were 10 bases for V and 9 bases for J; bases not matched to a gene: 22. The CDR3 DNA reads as TGTGCCACGGCCCCGGCTAGCGGGTTACTTAGGGGGGCCCAGTACTTC. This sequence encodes CATAPASGLLRGAQYF.